This T cell receptor beta chain was recorded in a study of shared clonotypes between healthy human individuals. Study-wide findings and caveats: Roughly 4.7% was the fraction of naive CD4 clonotypes found shared across four donors.

Germline assignment: CDR1 MNHNS and CDR2 SASEGT. Trimming left V 6 bases short and J 2 bases short, with 16 bases between. The CDR3 length is 15 residues. Donors were Caucasian adults residing in Nashville, Tennessee, USA. TCRdb keeps only in-frame clones here, not all; method: immunoSEQ multiplex PCR. The repertoire has about 600,000 clones, around 97% of them found once; the top ten carry 0.057%. On this clone itself: Antigen specificity is unknown.

Sequenced material: naive CD4+ T cells sorted from blood. Subset meaning: CD45RA+ positively selected. V is TRBV6-1 and J is TRBJ1-2, with unresolved D. The clonotype comes from a woman aged 30 to 39 in good health. The CDR3: CASRVGSPRNYGYTF. DNA of the CDR3: TGTGCCAGCAGGGTGGGTAGCCCGAGAAACTATGGCTACACCTTC.